This TCR beta chain emerged from a study of cytomegalovirus exposure and HLA in healthy donors. Overall study findings and caveats: What was likely a sequencing artifact was a cluster of highly shared sequence variants. As a later analysis showed, a missense DCLRE1C variant was linked to trimming of TCR beta V- and J-genes.

This CDR3 region has 12 residues. The V end lost 0 bases, the J end lost 5 bases, and 6 bases lay between the germline ends. Germline CDR1 SGHNT, CDR2 YYREEE (reference sequence). In regard to this clone: Antigen: not known.

The PCR ran on 60 Vbeta and 13 Jbeta primers. Assay: immunoSEQ multiplex PCR; the TCRdb copy retains only in-frame clones and omits some. This repertoire shows around 150,000 clones, 55% to 70% found once; its top ten account for roughly 3.1%. The genes are TRBV5-4 and TRBJ2-7, with D perhaps matching TRBD2 (5 bases). The receptor was isolated from a young woman in good health and CMV-seropositive. Source material: PBMCs. The CDR3 loop reads CASSLAGNEQYF. The DNA for the CDR3 is TGTGCCAGCAGCTTGGCCGGGAACGAGCAGTACTTC.